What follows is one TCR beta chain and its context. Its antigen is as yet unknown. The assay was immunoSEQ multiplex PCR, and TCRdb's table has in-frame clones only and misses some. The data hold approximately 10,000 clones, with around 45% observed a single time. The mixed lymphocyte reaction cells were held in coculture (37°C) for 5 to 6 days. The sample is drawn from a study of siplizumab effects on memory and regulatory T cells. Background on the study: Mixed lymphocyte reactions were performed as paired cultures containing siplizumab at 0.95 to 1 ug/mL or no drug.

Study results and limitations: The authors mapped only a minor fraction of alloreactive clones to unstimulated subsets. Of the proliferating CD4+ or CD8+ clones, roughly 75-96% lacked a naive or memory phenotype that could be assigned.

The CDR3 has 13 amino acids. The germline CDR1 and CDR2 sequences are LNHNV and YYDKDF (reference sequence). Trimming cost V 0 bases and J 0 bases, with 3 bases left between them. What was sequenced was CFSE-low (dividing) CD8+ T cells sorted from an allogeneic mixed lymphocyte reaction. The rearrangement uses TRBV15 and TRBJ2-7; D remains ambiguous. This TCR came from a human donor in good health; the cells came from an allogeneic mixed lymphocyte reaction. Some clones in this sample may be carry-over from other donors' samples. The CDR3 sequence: CATSRDLSYEQYF. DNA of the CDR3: TGTGCCACCAGCAGAGACCTCTCCTACGAGCAGTACTTC. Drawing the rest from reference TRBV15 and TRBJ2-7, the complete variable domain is DAMVIQNPRYQVTQFGKPVTLSCSQTLNHNVMYWYQQKSSQAPKLLFHYYDKDFNNEADTPDNFQSRRPNTSFCFLDIRSPGLGDTAMYLCATSRDLSYEQYFGPGTRLTVT.